One sample yielded the 23 T cell receptor beta chains listed below, sequenced in a study of T cells of healthy individuals. MiXCR, applied by TCRdb to the 5' RACE reads, yields one record per CDR3 protein. The sample lists tens of thousands of distinct CDR3 sequences; roughly 15% were seen once. Receptors originate from a human donor in good health.

In its sample, this clonotype ranks as medium-sized. The J gene is TRBJ2-1, the V gene TRBV27, with 11 positions matching TRBD2. The CDR3 is 16 residues long. V lost 4 bases to trimming and J lost 3 bases; unmatched junction nucleotides: 5. Germline V gives CDR1 MNHEY, CDR2 SMNVEV (reference sequence). The CDR3 reads CASSSSTSGGYNEQFF. CDR3 DNA: TGTGCCAGCAGTTCTTCTACTAGCGGGGGCTACAATGAGCAGTTCTTC.

J is TRBJ2-2 and V is TRBV20-1, with D possibly being TRBD2 (7 bases). The CDR3 has 15 amino acids. With 0 bases removed from V and 4 bases from J, the gap between germline ends came to 12 bases. Looked up from germline, CDR1 is DFQATT and CDR2 is SNEGSKA (reference sequence). CDR3 in amino acids: CSARDAGARTGELFF. CDR3 DNA sequence: TGCAGTGCTAGAGATGCGGGGGCCCGCACCGGGGAGCTGTTTTTT.

This clonotype was found a few times. The rearrangement links TRBV29-1 to TRBJ2-3, with 9 bases matching TRBD2. Germline lookup yields CDR1 SQVTM and CDR2 ANQGSEA. Trimming removed 5 bases from V and 1 base from J; junction bases left unmatched: 7. The CDR3 totals 15 residues. CDR3 coding DNA: TGCAGCGTTCAAGGGACTAGCCGGGGCACAGATACGCAGTATTTT. It codes for CSVQGTSRGTDTQYF.

The gene calls are TRBV20-1 and TRBJ2-5; 8 bases map to TRBD1. CDR1 is DFQATT, CDR2 SNEGSKA, per germline (reference sequence). The CDR3 loop spans 16 amino acids. Trimming took 1 base from V and 10 from J; bases not matched to a gene: 17. The CDR3 is CSARAFGAGGVRDQYF. The CDR3 bases are TGCAGTGCTAGAGCGTTTGGGGCAGGGGGCGTTCGGGACCAGTACTTC.

The chain uses TRBV6-1 and TRBJ1-5; D ambiguous. The V gene lost 1 base and the J gene lost 2 bases, with 12 bases spanning the gap. Germline V gives CDR1 MNHNS, CDR2 SASEGT. The CDR3 has 16 residues. Here the CDR3 reads CASSEDQRGGNQPQHF. The CDR3 nucleotides read TGTGCCAGCAGTGAAGATCAGCGGGGAGGCAATCAGCCCCAGCATTTT.

The CDR3 DNA sequence: TGCAGTGCTAGGTCGCTAGCGGGGATCACAGATACGCAGTATTTT. This translates into CSARSLAGITDTQYF. The chain recombines TRBV20-1 with TRBJ2-3; 9 nucleotides match TRBD2. Germline CDR1 is DFQATT and CDR2 is SNEGSKA (reference sequence). V lost 3 bases to trimming and J lost 2 bases; unmatched junction nucleotides: 6. CDR3 length equals 15 residues.

The sample holds many counts of this clonotype. The chain uses TRBV20-1 and TRBJ2-1, with a weak D call TRBD1 (6 bases). Looked up from germline, CDR1 is DFQATT and CDR2 is SNEGSKA (reference sequence). V lost 0 bases and J 7 bases, leaving 13 bases between the germline ends. The CDR3 consists of 14 residues. DNA for the CDR3: TGCAGTGCTAGAGATCATCAGGGGTTAAATGAGCAGTTCTTC. It specifies CSARDHQGLNEQFF.

V usage is TRBV27 and J usage is TRBJ2-7; no reliable D call. Trimming removed 3 bases at V and 0 bases at J, with 6 bases between. The CDR3 is 13 residues long. Germline V gene data show CDR1 as MNHEY and CDR2 as SMNVEV (reference sequence). The CDR3 sequence: CASSFRNSYEQYF. The CDR3 DNA is TGTGCCAGCAGTTTTCGCAACTCCTACGAGCAGTACTTC.

This clonotype appeared many times. The chain carries TRBV5-1 and TRBJ1-1; no clear D gene. The CDR3 has 14 amino acids. CDR1 and CDR2 from the germline V gene are SGHRS and YFSETQ. With 0 bases removed from V and 6 bases from J, the gap between germline ends came to 12 bases. CDR3 nucleotides: TGCGCCAGCAGCTTGGGGGGAGTACGTGCTGAAGCTTTCTTT. It translates to CASSLGGVRAEAFF.

V gene TRBV4-1 combines with J gene TRBJ2-1, with 7 bases fitting TRBD2. J gave up 2 bases and V 2 bases, and 6 bases lay outside the gene matches. The CDR3 has 16 amino acids. CDR1 and CDR2 (germline): MGHRA, YSYEKL. CDR3 amino acids: CASSQYAGEAYNEQFF. The CDR3 DNA is TGCGCCAGCAGCCAATACGCGGGGGAGGCCTACAATGAGCAGTTCTTC.

The rearrangement links TRBV28 to TRBJ2-7, with a tentative D call TRBD2 (7 bases). CDR1 is MDHEN, CDR2 SYDVKM, per germline. Trimming cost V 7 bases and J 3 bases, with 22 bases left between them. The CDR3 has 16 amino acids. The CDR3 DNA reads as TGTGCCAGCACCGACCAGGGGAGGGCAGCTATCTACGAGCAGTACTTC. Its protein is CASTDQGRAAIYEQYF.

This clonotype was picked up many times. The chain couples TRBV11-2 to TRBJ2-2, with no clear D. Trimming stripped 2 bases from V and 5 bases from J, with 15 bases between. Germline lookup yields CDR1 SGHAT and CDR2 FQNNGV. There are 16 residues in the CDR3. CDR3 nucleotide sequence: TGTGCCAGCAGCTTATCCCCAGCATCTCGAACCGGGGAGCTGTTTTTT. It specifies CASSLSPASRTGELFF.

The table lists this clonotype with many counts. V and J are TRBV7-9 and TRBJ2-7; D possibly uses TRBD1 or TRBD2 (5 bases each). Germline values: CDR1 SEHNR, CDR2 FQNEAQ (reference sequence). The CDR3 consists of 14 residues. Trimming removed 0 bases from V and 0 bases from J, with 6 bases in between. Here the CDR3 reads CASSLAGDSYEQYF. DNA for the CDR3: TGTGCCAGCAGCTTAGCGGGGGACTCCTACGAGCAGTACTTC. Drawing the rest from reference TRBV7-9 and TRBJ2-7, the complete variable domain is DTGVSQNPRHKITKRGQNVTFRCDPISEHNRLYWYRQTLGQGPEFLTYFQNEAQLEKSRLLSDRFSAERPKGSFSTLEIQRTEQGDSAMYLCASSLAGDSYEQYFGPGTRLTVT.

This clonotype was recorded at least ten times. The chain carries TRBV6-5 and TRBJ2-7, with 11 nucleotides matching TRBD2. J lost 4 bases, V lost 7 bases, and 9 bases had no gene match. The CDR3 contains 15 residues. Germline CDR1 and CDR2: MNHEY and SVGAGI. CDR3 protein: CASNRAGTSGYEQYF. DNA for the CDR3: TGTGCCAGCAACCGAGCCGGGACTAGCGGTTACGAGCAGTACTTC.

The chain employs TRBV2 and TRBJ2-3, with D possibly called TRBD1 or TRBD2 (5 bases each). The CDR3 covers 14 residues. The V end lost 7 bases, the J end lost 5 bases, and 16 bases lay between the germline ends. CDR1 SNHLY and CDR2 FYNNEI come from the germline V gene. CDR3 sequence: CASTTGLGVDTQYF. DNA for the CDR3: TGTGCCAGCACGACTGGACTGGGGGTAGATACGCAGTATTTT.

The gene calls are TRBV28 and TRBJ1-5; 7 bases fit TRBD1. The CDR3 is 14 amino acids. Germline lookup yields CDR1 MDHEN and CDR2 SYDVKM. The V segment lost 9 bases and the J segment 4 bases; nucleotides outside the gene matches: 9. The CDR3 sequence is CASRFQGGNQPQHF. The CDR3 region has the DNA TGTGCCAGTAGATTTCAGGGGGGGAATCAGCCCCAGCATTTT.

This clonotype was seen many times. The chain uses TRBV29-1 and TRBJ1-6; 9 positions match TRBD1. This CDR3 spans 16 amino acids. The V gene's germline CDR1 is SQVTM and CDR2 ANQGSEA. Losses at the gene ends were 5 bases for V and 14 bases for J; bases not matched to a gene: 19. The CDR3 DNA reads TGCAGCGTTTCAAATACAATGGGACAGGGAATTCAAGCCCTCCACTTT. Translating gives CSVSNTMGQGIQALHF. The complete variable domain, with remaining parts taken from reference TRBV29-1 and TRBJ1-6, reads SAVISQKPSRDICQRGTSLTIQCQVDSQVTMMFWYRQQPGQSLTLIATANQGSEATYESGFVIDKFPISRPNLTFSTLTVSNMSPEDSSIYLCSVSNTMGQGIQALHFGNGTRLTVT.

This chain joins TRBV20-1 and TRBJ1-3; unclear D gene. In germline, CDR1 is DFQATT, CDR2 SNEGSKA (reference sequence). Trimming shortened V by 4 bases and J by 0 bases, and 7 bases separated the two germline ends. The CDR3 covers 13 residues. The CDR3 sequence: CSATDPSGNTIYF. In DNA form, the CDR3 reads TGCAGTGCTACGGACCCCTCTGGAAACACCATATATTTT.

The chain recombines TRBV29-1 with TRBJ2-5, with 8 bases aligning to TRBD1. The CDR3 runs 17 residues. Losses at the gene ends were 6 bases for V and 1 base for J; bases not matched to a gene: 16. Per germline, CDR1 SQVTM and CDR2 ANQGSEA. CDR3: CSVKGDRFGGLQETQYF. The DNA for the CDR3 is TGCAGCGTCAAGGGGGACAGGTTTGGTGGGCTCCAAGAGACCCAGTACTTC.

The chain uses TRBV3-1 and TRBJ1-2, with no clear D. Trimming cost V 0 bases and J 14 bases, with 22 bases left between them. The CDR3 extends over 15 amino acids. Germline assignment: CDR1 LGHDT and CDR2 YNNKEL (reference sequence). The CDR3 sequence: CASSQDSAGRQQITF. The CDR3 bases are TGTGCCAGCAGCCAAGATTCTGCCGGACGCCAGCAGATAACCTTC.

The chain uses TRBV10-2 and TRBJ2-3; D not resolved. CDR1 and CDR2 from the germline V gene are WSHSY and SAAADI. Trimming removed 7 bases from V and 5 bases from J, with 7 bases in between. The CDR3 covers 11 residues. The CDR3 spells CASNPIDTQYF. The CDR3 DNA is TGCGCCAGCAACCCCATAGATACGCAGTATTTT.

Only a few counts were recorded for this clonotype. The chain has TRBV4-1 and TRBJ2-7; 7 bases align to TRBD2. This CDR3 is built from 20 residues. The ends lost 0 bases at V and 2 bases at J; junction bases unmatched: 19. CDR1 is MGHRA, CDR2 YSYEKL, per germline. CDR3 residues: CASSQEFTPGRTGGPYEQYF. In DNA, the CDR3 is TGCGCCAGCAGCCAAGAATTCACCCCCGGACGAACGGGGGGTCCCTACGAGCAGTACTTC.

This clonotype has a handful of counts. The rearrangement joins TRBV7-9 to TRBJ2-3; 9 bases fit TRBD2. Per germline, CDR1 SEHNR and CDR2 FQNEAQ (reference sequence). The V gene end was trimmed by 3 bases and the J gene end by 4 bases; junction bases not matched to a gene: 5. The CDR3 length is 15 residues. CDR3 protein: CASSFGRTSADTQYF. The CDR3 DNA reads as TGTGCCAGCAGCTTTGGTAGGACTAGCGCAGATACGCAGTATTTT.